A selection of T cell receptor beta chains follows, all from one sample in a study of regulatory T cells in long-lasting Graves disease. MiXCR was run by TCRdb on the multiplex PCR reads, yielding one entry per CDR3 protein. The sample shows some 500,000 distinct CDR3 sequences, 13% of them seen only once. This sample also appeared in a second study, on T cells in Graves' hyperthyroidism and ophthalmopathy.

Here the sequenced sample was peripheral blood mononuclear cells (PBMCs), taken at new diagnosis, from a patient treated with antithyroid drugs. The receptors originated from a man younger than 45 with Graves disease. Both conserved end residues are part of each CDR3. A D gene is named only where the DNA matches it firmly. Not all rows give a size; the values are once, few, many and, for expanded clones, a class.

cdr3_nt	cdr3_aa	v_call	j_call	clone_size	d_call
TGTGCCAGCAGCTTAGGAAGGAACGGGAGGCCCTCGGAACGTGAGCAGTTCTTC	CASSLGRNGRPSEREQFF	TRBV12-3/TRBV12-4	TRBJ2-1	NA	TRBD2
TGTGCCACCCTAGCGGGAGGGGAGCAGTACTTC	CATLAGGEQYF	TRBV27	TRBJ2-7	few	TRBD2
TGCGCCAGCGGTCTAGCGGGAGGAAGTGGCGGGGAGCTGTTTTTT	CASGLAGGSGGELFF	TRBV10-2	TRBJ2-2	many	TRBD2
TGCGCCAGCAGCCGACAGGGGCACAATCAGCCCCAGCATTTT	CASSRQGHNQPQHF	TRBV4-1	TRBJ1-5	few	TRBD1
TGTGCCAACATATGGACCCTGGGAGGCACTGAAGCTTTCTTT	CANIWTLGGTEAFF	TRBV6-2/TRBV6-3	TRBJ1-1	NA	NA
TGTGCCAGTAGGCCTGAGTCTCAAGTCCTTAACACCGGGGAGCTGTTTTTT	CASRPESQVLNTGELFF	TRBV19	TRBJ2-2	many	NA
TGTGCCAGCGGCGAGGCAGGAGGGGAAAAACTGTTTTTT	CASGEAGGEKLFF	TRBV6-1	TRBJ1-4	many	NA
TGCAGTGCTAGAGATCTACGACAGGTGGATAGCAATCAGCCCCAGCATTTT	CSARDLRQVDSNQPQHF	TRBV20-1	TRBJ1-5	many	NA
TGTGCCAGCAGCCCTCCCGGGACAGGGAACGTCTATGGCTACACCTTC	CASSPPGTGNVYGYTF	TRBV27	TRBJ1-2	NA	TRBD1
TGTGCCAGCAGCTTCCAGACAGGGGGTTCACCCCTCCACTTT	CASSFQTGGSPLHF	TRBV9	TRBJ1-6	many	TRBD1
TGCGCCAGCAGTCCCGATGGGACATTTAATCAGCCCCAGCATTTT	CASSPDGTFNQPQHF	TRBV10-2	TRBJ1-5	few	NA
TGTGCCAGCAGCTTATTAGGGTGGGGAGAGACCCAGTACTTC	CASSLLGWGETQYF	TRBV7-6	TRBJ2-5	few	NA
TGTGCCAGCAGTTACCAGGCAGAAGTGTTTTTT	CASSYQAEVFF	TRBV6-5	TRBJ1-4	many	NA
TGTGCCAGCACCCTTCGCCTACTAGCGGGAAACACCGGGGAGCTGTTTTTT	CASTLRLLAGNTGELFF	TRBV5-6	TRBJ2-2	many	TRBD2
TGCGCCAGCAGCTTGGAACCGGGACTAGCGGCCACCGAGCAGTACTTC	CASSLEPGLAATEQYF	TRBV5-1	TRBJ2-7	many	TRBD2
TGTGCCAGCATTCCAATTTGGGGGCAGGGATCTCCCACTAGCGGGGGTGAAGAGACCCAGTACTTC	CASIPIWGQGSPTSGGEETQYF	TRBV7-9	TRBJ2-5	NA	TRBD2
TGTGCCAGCAGCCCTTCGGGGGCATTTCCCAATGAGCAGTTCTTC	CASSPSGAFPNEQFF	TRBV7-9	TRBJ2-1	NA	NA
TGTGCCAGCAGTTATAGCTTAGGGGGAATTAATTCACCCCTCCACTTT	CASSYSLGGINSPLHF	TRBV6-5	TRBJ1-6	few	NA
TGCGCCAGCAGCTTGACTAGCGGGATATCCGGGGAGCTGTTTTTT	CASSLTSGISGELFF	TRBV5-1	TRBJ2-2	NA	TRBD2
TGTGCCACCAGCAGAGAGGCGGCTAGTGACTATGGCTACACCTTC	CATSREAASDYGYTF	TRBV15	TRBJ1-2	NA	NA
TGTGCCAGCAGCCCCTGGACTCCTCCGGGTGATGAGCAGTTCTTC	CASSPWTPPGDEQFF	TRBV7-8	TRBJ2-1	many	NA
TGTGCCAGCAGTTTCGACAGAACAGATACGCAGTATTTT	CASSFDRTDTQYF	TRBV28	TRBJ2-3	many	NA
TGCGCCAGCAGCTCTGGGGTCGAGAAAAAGTATGGCTACACCTTC	CASSSGVEKKYGYTF	TRBV5-1	TRBJ1-2	NA	NA
TGCAGCGTTGAAGACCGGAGGCAGGGGGGTCAGACCCAGTACTTC	CSVEDRRQGGQTQYF	TRBV29-1	TRBJ2-5	many	NA
TGTGCCAGCACCGGACTTGCCTACGAGCAGTACTTC	CASTGLAYEQYF	TRBV25-1	TRBJ2-7	many	NA
TGTGCCAGCAGCTCCCAAGACCCGTTAGGCAATGAGCAGTTCTTC	CASSSQDPLGNEQFF	TRBV3-1	TRBJ2-1	few	NA
TGTGCCAGCAGCGTAGGAGGGCAGGCCAATCAGCCCCAGCATTTT	CASSVGGQANQPQHF	TRBV9	TRBJ1-5	few	NA
TGCGCCAGCAGAAAGGTTGCGGGTTCCACAGATACGCAGTATTTT	CASRKVAGSTDTQYF	TRBV5-1	TRBJ2-3	NA	NA
TGTGCCAGCAGGCCCGGGACCTCGAACACCGGGGAGCTGTTTTTT	CASRPGTSNTGELFF	TRBV6-1	TRBJ2-2	many	NA
TGTGCCAGCTCACCACCGTCAGGGTCGCTGAACACTGAAGCTTTCTTT	CASSPPSGSLNTEAFF	TRBV18	TRBJ1-1	many	NA
TGTGCCAGCAGTTTATATCTCATGAACACTGAAGCTTTCTTT	CASSLYLMNTEAFF	TRBV12-3/TRBV12-4	TRBJ1-1	many	NA
TGCGCCAGCAGCCGGACAGCCCCGAACACCGGGGAGCTGTTTTTT	CASSRTAPNTGELFF	TRBV5-1	TRBJ2-2	few	NA
TGTGCCAGTAGCTTCGGCAGGGGACAAAATCAGCCCCAGCATTTT	CASSFGRGQNQPQHF	TRBV19	TRBJ1-5	few	NA
TGCAGTGCTAGAGGCCAGGGACAGGTGGGGAATGAAGCTTTCTTT	CSARGQGQVGNEAFF	TRBV20-1	TRBJ1-1	many	TRBD1
TGTGCCAGCAGCTGGGACTACTCCTCCTACAATGAGCAGTTCTTC	CASSWDYSSYNEQFF	TRBV12-3/TRBV12-4	TRBJ2-1	many	TRBD2
TGTGCCAGCAGCTTGGTGCAGGGGGCGGCCCACGAGCAGTTCTTC	CASSLVQGAAHEQFF	TRBV5-1	TRBJ2-1	NA	TRBD1
TGTGCCAGCAGTTACAGGACAGCCAGATACGAGCAGTACTTC	CASSYRTARYEQYF	TRBV6-2/TRBV6-3	TRBJ2-7	NA	NA
TGTGCTAGTGGTTTGAGGCAGGGGGCGACTATTGTAGCCAAAAACATTCAGTACTTC	CASGLRQGATIVAKNIQYF	TRBV12-5	TRBJ2-4	many	TRBD1
TGTGCCACCAGTGGGGACTCCGATACGCAGTATTTT	CATSGDSDTQYF	TRBV24-1	TRBJ2-3	many	NA
TGTGCCTGGAGTGTCCTCAGGAATGAGCAGTTCTTC	CAWSVLRNEQFF	TRBV30	TRBJ2-1	many	NA
TGCAGCGCCCACTTGGGGCAAGAGACCCAGTACTTC	CSAHLGQETQYF	TRBV29-1	TRBJ2-5	many	NA
TGTGCCTGGACAAGGTCCTCTCAAGAGACCCAGTACTTC	CAWTRSSQETQYF	TRBV30	TRBJ2-5	few	NA
TGCAGCGTGGATAGACAGGTAGCTACGCAGTATTTT	CSVDRQVATQYF	TRBV29-1	TRBJ2-3	many	NA
TGCGCCAGCAGCTGGGGGACGGCCGAGGACACTGAAGCTTTCTTT	CASSWGTAEDTEAFF	TRBV5-1	TRBJ1-1	many	NA
TGTGCCAGCAGCCAAGGTCCGGGGGGGAGGGATGGCTACACCTTC	CASSQGPGGRDGYTF	TRBV4-2	TRBJ1-2	once	NA
TGTGCCAGCAGCCACCACGGGCCCGGATATGGCTACACCTTC	CASSHHGPGYGYTF	TRBV3-1	TRBJ1-2	many	NA
TGCGCCAGCAGCTTGGCCCCAGCGGGGGACAGGGAGCAGTTCTTC	CASSLAPAGDREQFF	TRBV5-1	TRBJ2-1	many	NA
TGCGCCAGCAGTGAGTGGGACCCAGGGTATGAAAAACTGTTTTTT	CASSEWDPGYEKLFF	TRBV10-2	TRBJ1-4	few	NA
TGTGCCAGCAGCTTTTCGGACAGGAAGGGCTACACCTTC	CASSFSDRKGYTF	TRBV7-9	TRBJ1-2	few	TRBD1
TGTGCCAGCAGCCCTAAACTAGCGGGAGCGGCAAGAATCTTC	CASSPKLAGAARIF	TRBV11-2	TRBJ2-1	many	TRBD2
TGTGCCAGCAGCTTTCTAGCGGGGGGCGGCAATGAGCAGTTCTTC	CASSFLAGGGNEQFF	TRBV5-4	TRBJ2-1	NA	TRBD2
TGCAGTGCTCTTTGGACAGGTACAAATGAGCAGTTCTTC	CSALWTGTNEQFF	TRBV20-1	TRBJ2-1	many	TRBD1
TGTGCCAGCAGTTTGGGATGGAGACCCTATGGCTACACCTTC	CASSLGWRPYGYTF	TRBV12-3/TRBV12-4	TRBJ1-2	many	NA
TGTGCCAGCAGGGACAGTCTCTCTGGGGCCAACGTCCTGACTTTC	CASRDSLSGANVLTF	TRBV2	TRBJ2-6	many	NA
TGTGCCACCGGTCCCGGGACTAACAATGAGCAGTTCTTC	CATGPGTNNEQFF	TRBV15	TRBJ2-1	few	TRBD2
TGTGCCAGTCTGTTAAGGAATACGCAGTATTTT	CASLLRNTQYF	TRBV27	TRBJ2-3	many	NA
TGTGCCATCCAGGGGGCTGGGAACACTGAAGCTTTCTTT	CAIQGAGNTEAFF	TRBV10-3	TRBJ1-1	few	TRBD1